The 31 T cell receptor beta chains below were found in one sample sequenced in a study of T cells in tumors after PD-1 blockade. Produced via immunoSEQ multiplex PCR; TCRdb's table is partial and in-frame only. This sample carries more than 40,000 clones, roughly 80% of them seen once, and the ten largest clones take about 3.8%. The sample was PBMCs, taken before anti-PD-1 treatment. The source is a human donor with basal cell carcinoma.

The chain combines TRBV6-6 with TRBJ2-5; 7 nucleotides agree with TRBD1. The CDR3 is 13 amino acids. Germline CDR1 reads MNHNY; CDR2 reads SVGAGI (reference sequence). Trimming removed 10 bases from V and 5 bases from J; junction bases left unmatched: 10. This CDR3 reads CATRRGLMETQYF. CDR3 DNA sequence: TGTGCCACCCGAAGGGGGCTCATGGAGACCCAGTACTTC.

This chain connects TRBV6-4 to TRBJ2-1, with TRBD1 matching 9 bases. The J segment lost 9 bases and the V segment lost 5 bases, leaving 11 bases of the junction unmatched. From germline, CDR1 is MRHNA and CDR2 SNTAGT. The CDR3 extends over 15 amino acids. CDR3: CASSLQGADFSEQFF. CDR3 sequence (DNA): TGTGCCAGCAGTTTACAGGGGGCTGACTTTAGTGAGCAGTTCTTC.

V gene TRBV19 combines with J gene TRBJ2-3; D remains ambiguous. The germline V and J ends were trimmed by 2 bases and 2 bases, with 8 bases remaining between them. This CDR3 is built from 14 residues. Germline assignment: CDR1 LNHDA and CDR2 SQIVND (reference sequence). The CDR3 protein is CASSIRMPTDTQYF. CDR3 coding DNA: TGTGCCAGTAGTATAAGGATGCCCACAGATACGCAGTATTTT.

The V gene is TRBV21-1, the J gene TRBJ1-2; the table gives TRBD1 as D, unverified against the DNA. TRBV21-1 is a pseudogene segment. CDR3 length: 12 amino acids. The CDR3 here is CASSKGRDTLSF. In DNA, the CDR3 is TGTGCCAGCAGCAAAGGTAGGGACACCCTTTCCTTC.

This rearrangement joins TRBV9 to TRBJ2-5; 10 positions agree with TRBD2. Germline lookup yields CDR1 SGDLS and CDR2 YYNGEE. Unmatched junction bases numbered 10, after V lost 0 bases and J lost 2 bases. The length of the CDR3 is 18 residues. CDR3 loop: CASSVASYGSGGQETQYF. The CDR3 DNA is TGTGCCAGCAGCGTAGCATCGTATGGTAGCGGGGGGCAAGAGACCCAGTACTTC.

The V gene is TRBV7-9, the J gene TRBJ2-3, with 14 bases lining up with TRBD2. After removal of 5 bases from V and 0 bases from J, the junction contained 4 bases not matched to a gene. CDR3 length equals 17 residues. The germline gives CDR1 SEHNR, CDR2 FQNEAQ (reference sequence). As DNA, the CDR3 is TGTGCCAGCAGCGACCGACTAGCGGGGGGGAGCACAGATACGCAGTATTTT. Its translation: CASSDRLAGGSTDTQYF.

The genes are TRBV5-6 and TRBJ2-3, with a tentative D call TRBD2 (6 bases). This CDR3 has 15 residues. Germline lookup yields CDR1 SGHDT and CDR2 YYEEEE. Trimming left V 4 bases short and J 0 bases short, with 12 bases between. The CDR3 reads CASSRLDTSTDTQYF. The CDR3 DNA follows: TGTGCCAGCAGCCGACTAGACACTAGCACAGATACGCAGTATTTT.

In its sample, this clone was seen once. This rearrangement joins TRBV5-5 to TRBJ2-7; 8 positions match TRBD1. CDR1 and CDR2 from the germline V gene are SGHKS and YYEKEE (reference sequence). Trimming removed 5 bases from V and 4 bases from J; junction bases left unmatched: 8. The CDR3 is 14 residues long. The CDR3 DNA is TGTGCCAGCAGGCCGGGACAGGCCTTTTACGAGCAGTACTTC. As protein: CASRPGQAFYEQYF. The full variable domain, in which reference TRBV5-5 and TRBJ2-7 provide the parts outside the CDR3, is DAGVTQSPTHLIKTRGQQVTLRCSPISGHKSVSWYQQVLGQGPQFIFQYYEKEERGRGNFPDRFSARQFPNYSSELNVNALLLGDSALYLCASRPGQAFYEQYFGPGTRLTVT.

As DNA, the CDR3 is TGTGCCAGCAGACCCGGGACGGTTGGAAATCAGCCCCAGCATTTT. Its protein product is CASRPGTVGNQPQHF. The J gene is TRBJ1-5, the V gene TRBV6-5; D is perhaps TRBD1 (5 bases). V was pared by 6 bases and J by 4 bases, with 16 bases between. The germline V gene has CDR1 MNHEY and CDR2 SVGAGI. This CDR3 spans 15 amino acids.

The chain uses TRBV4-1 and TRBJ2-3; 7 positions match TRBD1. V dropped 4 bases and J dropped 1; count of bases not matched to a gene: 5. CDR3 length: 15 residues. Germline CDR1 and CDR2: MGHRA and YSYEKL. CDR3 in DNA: TGCGCCAGCAGCCGAACAGGGGCCGGCACAGATACGCAGTATTTT. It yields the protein CASSRTGAGTDTQYF.

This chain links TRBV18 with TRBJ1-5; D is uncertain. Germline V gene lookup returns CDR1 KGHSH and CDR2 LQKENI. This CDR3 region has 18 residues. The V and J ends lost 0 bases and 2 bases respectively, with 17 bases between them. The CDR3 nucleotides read TGTGCCAGCTCACCACCAGTCCCGGGCCCCATCGGCAATCAGCCCCAGCATTTT. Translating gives CASSPPVPGPIGNQPQHF.

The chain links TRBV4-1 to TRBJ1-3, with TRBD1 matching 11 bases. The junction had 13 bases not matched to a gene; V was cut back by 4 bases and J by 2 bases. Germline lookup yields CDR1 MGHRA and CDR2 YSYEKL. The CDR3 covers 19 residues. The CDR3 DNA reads TGCGCCAGCAGCCTCGTGGACAGGGGGCTTAGGGCTCCTGGAAACACCATATATTTT. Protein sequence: CASSLVDRGLRAPGNTIYF.

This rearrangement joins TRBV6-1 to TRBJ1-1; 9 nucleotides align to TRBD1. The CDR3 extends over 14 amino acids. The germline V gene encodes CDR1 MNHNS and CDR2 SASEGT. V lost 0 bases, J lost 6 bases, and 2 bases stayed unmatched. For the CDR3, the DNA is TGTGCCAGCAGTGAAGCGGGACAGGGCCCTGAAGCTTTCTTT. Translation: CASSEAGQGPEAFF.

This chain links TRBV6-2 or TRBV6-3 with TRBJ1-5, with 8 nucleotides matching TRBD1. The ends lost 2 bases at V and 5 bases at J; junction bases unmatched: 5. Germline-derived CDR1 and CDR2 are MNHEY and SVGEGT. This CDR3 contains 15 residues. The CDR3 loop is CASSYSSGGDQPQHF. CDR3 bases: TGTGCCAGCAGTTACAGTTCAGGGGGCGATCAGCCCCAGCATTTT.

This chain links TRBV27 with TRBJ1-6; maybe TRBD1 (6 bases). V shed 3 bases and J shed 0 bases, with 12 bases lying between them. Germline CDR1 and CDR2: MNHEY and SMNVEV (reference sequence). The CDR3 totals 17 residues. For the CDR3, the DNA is TGTGCCAGCAGTTTCGGGACAACGAGCTCCTATAATTCACCCCTCCACTTT. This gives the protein CASSFGTTSSYNSPLHF.

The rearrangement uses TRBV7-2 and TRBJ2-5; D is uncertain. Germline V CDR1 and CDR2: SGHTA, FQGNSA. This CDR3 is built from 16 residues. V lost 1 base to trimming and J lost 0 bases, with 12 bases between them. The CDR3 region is CASSLVAMKYQETQYF. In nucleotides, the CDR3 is TGTGCCAGCAGCTTAGTCGCTATGAAGTACCAAGAGACCCAGTACTTC.

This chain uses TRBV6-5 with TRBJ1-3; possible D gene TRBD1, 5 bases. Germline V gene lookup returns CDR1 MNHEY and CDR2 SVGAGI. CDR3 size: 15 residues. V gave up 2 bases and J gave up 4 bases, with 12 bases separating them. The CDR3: CASSYGGRGGNTIYF. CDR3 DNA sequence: TGTGCCAGCAGTTACGGGGGTCGGGGAGGAAACACCATATATTTT.

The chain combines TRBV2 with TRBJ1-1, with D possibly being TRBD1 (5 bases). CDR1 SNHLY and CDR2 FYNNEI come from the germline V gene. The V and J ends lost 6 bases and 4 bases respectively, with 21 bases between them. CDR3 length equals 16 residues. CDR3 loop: CASSRDSGQVSTEAFF. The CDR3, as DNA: TGTGCCAGCAGCCGTGACTCGGGGCAGGTTAGCACTGAAGCTTTCTTT.

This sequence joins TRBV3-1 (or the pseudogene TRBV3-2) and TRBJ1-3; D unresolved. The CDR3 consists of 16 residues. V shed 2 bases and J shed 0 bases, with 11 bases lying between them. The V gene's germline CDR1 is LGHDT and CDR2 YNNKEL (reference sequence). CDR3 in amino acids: CASSQTGRDSGNTIYF. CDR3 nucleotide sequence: TGTGCCAGCAGCCAAACGGGAAGGGACTCTGGAAACACCATATATTTT.

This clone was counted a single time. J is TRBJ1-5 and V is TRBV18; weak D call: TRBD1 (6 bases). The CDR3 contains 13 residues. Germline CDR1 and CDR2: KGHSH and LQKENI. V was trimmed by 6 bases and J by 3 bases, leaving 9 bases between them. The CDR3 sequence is CASSDSNNQPQHF. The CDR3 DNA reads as TGTGCCAGCTCGGACAGCAACAATCAGCCCCAGCATTTT.

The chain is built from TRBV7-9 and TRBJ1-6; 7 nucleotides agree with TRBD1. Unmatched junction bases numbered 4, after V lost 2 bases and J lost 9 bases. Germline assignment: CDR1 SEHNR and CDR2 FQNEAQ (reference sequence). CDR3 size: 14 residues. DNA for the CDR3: TGTGCCAGCAGCTTACAGGGGGTTGGTTCACCCCTCCACTTT. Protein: CASSLQGVGSPLHF.

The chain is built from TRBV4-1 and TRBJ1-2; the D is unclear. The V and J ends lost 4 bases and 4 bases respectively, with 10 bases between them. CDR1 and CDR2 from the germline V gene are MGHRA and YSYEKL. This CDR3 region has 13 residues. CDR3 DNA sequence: TGCGCCAGCAGCCCTCCCGGGGTCTATGGCTACACCTTC. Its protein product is CASSPPGVYGYTF.

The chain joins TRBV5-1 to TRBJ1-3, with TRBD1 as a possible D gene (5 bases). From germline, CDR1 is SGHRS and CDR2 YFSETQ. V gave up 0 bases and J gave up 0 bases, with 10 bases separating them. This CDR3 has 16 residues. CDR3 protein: CASSLDGAFSGNTIYF. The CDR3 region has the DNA TGCGCCAGCAGCTTGGACGGGGCCTTCTCTGGAAACACCATATATTTT.

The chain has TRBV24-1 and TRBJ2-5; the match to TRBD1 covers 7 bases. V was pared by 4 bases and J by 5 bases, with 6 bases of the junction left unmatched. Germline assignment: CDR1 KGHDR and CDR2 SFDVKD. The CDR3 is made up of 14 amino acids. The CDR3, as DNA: TGTGCCACCAGTGAAGGGACAGTTGGTGAGACCCAGTACTTC. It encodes CATSEGTVGETQYF.

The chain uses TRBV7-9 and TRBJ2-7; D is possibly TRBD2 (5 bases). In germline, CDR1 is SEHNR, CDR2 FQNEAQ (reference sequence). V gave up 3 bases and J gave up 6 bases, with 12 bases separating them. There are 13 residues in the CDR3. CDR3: CASSLGSGSEQYF. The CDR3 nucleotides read TGTGCCAGCAGCTTGGGGTCGGGAAGCGAGCAGTACTTC.

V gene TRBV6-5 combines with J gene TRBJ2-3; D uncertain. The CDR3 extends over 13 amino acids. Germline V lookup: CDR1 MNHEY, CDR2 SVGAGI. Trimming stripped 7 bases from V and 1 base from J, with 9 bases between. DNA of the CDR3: TGTGCCAGCACGAGGATACGCACAGATACGCAGTATTTT. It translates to CASTRIRTDTQYF.

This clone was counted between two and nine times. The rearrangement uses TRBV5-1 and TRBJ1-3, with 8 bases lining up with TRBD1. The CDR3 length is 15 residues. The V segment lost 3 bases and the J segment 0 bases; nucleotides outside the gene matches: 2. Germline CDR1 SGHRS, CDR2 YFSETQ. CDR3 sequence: CASSSTGGSGNTIYF. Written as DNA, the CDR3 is TGCGCCAGCAGCTCAACAGGGGGCTCTGGAAACACCATATATTTT.

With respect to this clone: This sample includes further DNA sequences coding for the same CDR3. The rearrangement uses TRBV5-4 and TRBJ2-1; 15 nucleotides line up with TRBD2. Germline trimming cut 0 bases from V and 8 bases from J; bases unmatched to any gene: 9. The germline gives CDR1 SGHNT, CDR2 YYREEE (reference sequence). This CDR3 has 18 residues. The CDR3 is CASSLGGTSGGLGDEQFF. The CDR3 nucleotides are TGTGCCAGCAGCTTGGGGGGGACTAGCGGGGGGTTAGGGGATGAGCAGTTCTTC.

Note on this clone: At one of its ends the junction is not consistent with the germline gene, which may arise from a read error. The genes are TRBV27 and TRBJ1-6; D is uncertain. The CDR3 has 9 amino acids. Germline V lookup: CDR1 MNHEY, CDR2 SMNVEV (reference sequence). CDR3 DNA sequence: TGTGCCAGCAGTCACCAGCCCTACTTT. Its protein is CASSHQPYF.

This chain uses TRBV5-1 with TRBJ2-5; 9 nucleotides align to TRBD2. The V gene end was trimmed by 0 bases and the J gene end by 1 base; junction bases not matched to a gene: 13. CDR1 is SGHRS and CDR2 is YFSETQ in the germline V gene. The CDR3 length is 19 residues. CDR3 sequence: CASSLGTGTSRGGQETQYF. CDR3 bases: TGCGCCAGCAGCTTGGGTACCGGGACTAGCAGAGGAGGCCAAGAGACCCAGTACTTC.

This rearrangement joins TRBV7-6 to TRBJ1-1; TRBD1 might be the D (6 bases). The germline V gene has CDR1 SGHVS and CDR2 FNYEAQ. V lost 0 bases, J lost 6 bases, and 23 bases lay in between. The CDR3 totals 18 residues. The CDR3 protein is CASSLAISGTSLYSEAFF. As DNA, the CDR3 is TGTGCCAGCAGCTTAGCAATTAGCGGGACATCTTTGTACTCTGAAGCTTTCTTT.